The clone carrying this T cell receptor (beta chain) was counted a single time. Antigen specificity is unknown. The sample belongs to a study of shared clonotypes between healthy human individuals. General observations from the study: Clonotype sharing among the donors was expected to vary with sequencing depth.

Donors were healthy HIV-negative adults without recent acute infections or vaccinations. The CDR3 has 15 residues. The trim removed 7 bases at V and 2 bases at J, leaving 6 bases unmatched. Germline V gene data show CDR1 as MDHEN and CDR2 as SYDVKM. The assay was immunoSEQ multiplex PCR, and TCRdb's table has in-frame clones only and misses some. The sample includes roughly 1.5 million clones, 95% to 99% of them seen just once. The rearrangement uses TRBV28 and TRBJ2-3; 10 nucleotides agree with TRBD1. This sequence was found in a man aged 30 to 39 in good health. Sequenced: naive CD4+ T cells sorted from blood. Documented subset: CD45RA+ positively selected. The CDR3 reads CASTDRGHVTDTQYF. Written as DNA, the CDR3 is TGTGCCAGCACCGACAGGGGGCATGTCACAGATACGCAGTATTTT. Supplemented by reference TRBV28 and TRBJ2-3, the full variable domain reads DVKVTQSSRYLVKRTGEKVFLECVQDMDHENMFWYRQDPGLGLRLIYFSYDVKMKEKGDIPEGYSVSREKKERFSLILESASTNQTSMYLCASTDRGHVTDTQYFGPGTRLTVL.